The rows below give T cell receptor beta chains drawn from one sample of a study of shared clonotypes between healthy human individuals. Clones were read by immunoSEQ multiplex PCR, and TCRdb kept only the in-frame ones, dropping some. The sample has some 450,000 clones; over 60% are singletons. The specimen sequenced was PBMCs. These receptors originate from a woman aged 40 to 50 in good health. Some clones in this sample may be carry-over from other donors' samples. Both conserved end residues are part of each CDR3. D genes are given only for firm matches. Size is stated for part of the rows, as once, few or many counts, or as a class when the clone is expanded.

D	size	V	J	DNA	CDR3
.	.	TRBV27	TRBJ1-1	TGTGCCAGCAGTTTATTAGGGGAAGCTTTCTTT	CASSLLGEAFF
TRBD1	.	TRBV6-1	TRBJ2-7	TGTGCCAGCAGCGACAGGGGCTCCTCCTACGAGCAGTACTTC	CASSDRGSSYEQYF
.	.	TRBV7-8	TRBJ1-5	TGTGCCAGCAGCTTGGGCCCGGGGAATCAGCCCCAGCATTTT	CASSLGPGNQPQHF
.	.	TRBV30	TRBJ2-4	TGTGCCTGGAGCCCACCTCTAGGGTATTCCAAAAACATTCAGTACTTC	CAWSPPLGYSKNIQYF
TRBD2	.	TRBV11-2	TRBJ2-7	TGTGCCAGCAGCCTGGGACTAGCGGTCCCCTACGAGCAGTACTTC	CASSLGLAVPYEQYF
TRBD1	.	TRBV5-1	TRBJ1-2	TGCGCCAGCAGCCCAACGACAGGGTCTCACTATGGCTACACCTTC	CASSPTTGSHYGYTF
.	.	TRBV28	TRBJ1-1	TGTGCCATTAAAAGACAGACTAACACTGAAGCTTTCTTT	CAIKRQTNTEAFF
.	.	TRBV2	TRBJ1-1	TGTGCCAGCAGTGTTGGATGGAACACTGAAGCTTTCTTT	CASSVGWNTEAFF
.	.	TRBV6-5	TRBJ1-1	TGTGCCAGTGAAACAGTGAACACTGAAGCTTTCTTT	CASETVNTEAFF
.	.	TRBV5-4	TRBJ2-3	TGTGCCAGCAGCACCGGCACAGATACGCAGTATTTT	CASSTGTDTQYF
TRBD2	few	TRBV11-3	TRBJ2-5	TGTGCCAGCAGCTTAGGTGCTAGCGGGAGGGAAGAGACCCAGTACTTC	CASSLGASGREETQYF
TRBD2	.	TRBV6-1	TRBJ2-1	TGTGCCAGCAGTGAGTACGGTAGCGGGGGCTACAATGAGCAGTTCTTC	CASSEYGSGGYNEQFF
.	many	TRBV2	TRBJ1-5	TGTGCCAGCAGTTACGGGACGGAGAATCAGCCCCAGCATTTT	CASSYGTENQPQHF
.	.	TRBV19	TRBJ1-5	TGTGCCAGTAGTGAGGGGCACGGACAGCCCCAGCATTTT	CASSEGHGQPQHF
.	.	TRBV28	TRBJ2-7	TGTGCCAGCAGTTCCCCCGGGGCCGGCTCCTACGAGCAGTACTTC	CASSSPGAGSYEQYF
.	.	TRBV7-2	TRBJ1-2	TGTGCCAGCAGCTTATCACAGCCTAACTATGGCTACACCTTC	CASSLSQPNYGYTF
.	.	TRBV5-1	TRBJ1-4	TGCGCCAGCAGCTTGCTTAACGAAAAACTGTTTTTT	CASSLLNEKLFF
TRBD1	.	TRBV2	TRBJ1-5	TGTGCCAGCACTACAGGGGCCGGATCGGGTCAGCCCCAGCATTTT	CASTTGAGSGQPQHF
TRBD2	few	TRBV5-6	TRBJ2-3	TGTGCCAGCAGCCGTAGCGGGTCTAGCACAGATACGCAGTATTTT	CASSRSGSSTDTQYF
.	.	TRBV27	TRBJ1-5	TGTGCCAGCAGTTCCCTCAATCAGCCCCAGCATTTT	CASSSLNQPQHF
.	many	TRBV28	TRBJ2-7	TGTGCCAGCAGTGCCCCCGCGACGCGCGAGCAGTACTTC	CASSAPATREQYF
.	.	TRBV28	TRBJ2-2	TGTGCCAGCAGTACCTCACTAGTTGTCACCGGGGAGCTGTTTTTT	CASSTSLVVTGELFF
.	.	TRBV18	TRBJ2-1	TGTGCCAGCTCGCTAGGGAACTACAATGAGCAGTTCTTC	CASSLGNYNEQFF
.	.	TRBV7-2	TRBJ2-1	TGTGCCAGCAGCTCACAGAATGAGCAGTTCTTC	CASSSQNEQFF
.	once	TRBV4-2	TRBJ2-7	TGTGCCAGCAGCCAAGGTCGCGGGGTCTACGAGCAGTACTTC	CASSQGRGVYEQYF
TRBD2	once	TRBV4-2	TRBJ2-2	TGTGCCAGCAGCCAAGATACGGGAGGGAACACCGGGGAGCTGTTTTTT	CASSQDTGGNTGELFF
.	.	TRBV6-5	TRBJ1-1	TGTGCCAGCAGTTACGACACCCTGAACACTGAAGCTTTCTTT	CASSYDTLNTEAFF
TRBD2	.	TRBV25-1	TRBJ2-1	TGTGCCAGCAGTGGGACTAGCGGGACAGCCTACAATGAGCAGTTCTTC	CASSGTSGTAYNEQFF
.	.	TRBV2	TRBJ2-7	TGTGCCAGCAGTGCGCAGGGAAAACCCTACGAGCAGTACTTC	CASSAQGKPYEQYF
TRBD2	.	TRBV6-1	TRBJ2-1	TGTGCCAGCAGTAATGGACTAGAAGGGTATGAGCAGTTCTTC	CASSNGLEGYEQFF
.	few	TRBV4-1	TRBJ1-4	TGCGCCAGCAGCGTTACCGGTGCAACTAATGAAAAACTGTTTTTT	CASSVTGATNEKLFF
.	.	TRBV5-1	TRBJ1-4	TGCGCCAGCAAAAAGGGGGGCTCTAATGAAAAACTGTTTTTT	CASKKGGSNEKLFF